Listed below are T cell receptor beta chains from one sample, sequenced in a study of T cell repertoires in cytomegalovirus infection. In TCRdb, the reads were re-called with MiXCR into one record per CDR3 protein. The repertoire has hundreds of thousands of distinct CDR3 sequences, roughly 42% of them found once; the top ten carry roughly two fifths. Antigen specificity for these receptors is unknown. Sequenced material: cultured PBMCs, taken from culture after CMV antigen stimulation. The source is a human donor in good health (CMV status not recorded). Some clones in this sample may be carry-over from other donors' samples. Each CDR3 is given with its conserved first and last residue. Fields, in order: CDR3 protein, CDR3 DNA, D gene, V gene, J gene, clone size. A D gene is named only where the DNA matches it firmly. Clone size is given for some rows only: seen once, a few or many times, or a class if the clone is expanded.

CASELTPLYEQYF	TGTGCCAGCGAGTTAACCCCCCTCTACGAGCAGTACTTC	.	TRBV6-2/TRBV6-3	TRBJ2-7	.
CASSLANPRYGYTF	TGTGCCAGCAGCTTAGCGAACCCGCGCTATGGCTACACCTTC	.	TRBV7-2	TRBJ1-2	.
CASSLAQGMNTEAFF	TGTGCCAGCAGCTTAGCGCAGGGGATGAACACTGAAGCTTTCTTT	.	TRBV7-9	TRBJ1-1	few
CASSHGNPSTDTQYF	TGTGCCAGCAGCCACGGAAACCCTAGCACAGATACGCAGTATTTT	.	TRBV5-5	TRBJ2-3	.
CASRLDSDTEAFF	TGTGCCAGCAGATTGGACAGTGACACTGAAGCTTTCTTT	.	TRBV7-9	TRBJ1-1	few
CASRTLSSYNEQFF	TGCGCCAGCAGGACTTTGAGCTCCTACAATGAGCAGTTCTTC	.	TRBV5-1	TRBJ2-1	few
CASSLRRGGEVDTQYF	TGTGCCAGCAGCTTACGACGTGGGGGGGAGGTAGATACGCAGTATTTT	TRBD2	TRBV7-6	TRBJ2-3	few
CASSSGTSGSTDTQYF	TGTGCCAGCAGCTCGGGGACTAGCGGGAGCACAGATACGCAGTATTTT	TRBD2	TRBV7-2	TRBJ2-3	many
CASSWGQGYNEQFF	TGTGCCAGCAGCTGGGGACAGGGTTACAATGAGCAGTTCTTC	TRBD1	TRBV2	TRBJ2-1	.
CASSLSGLGASEQFF	TGTGCCAGCAGCTTATCCGGACTAGGAGCTAGTGAGCAGTTCTTC	TRBD2	TRBV7-2	TRBJ2-1	.
CASSWSDRRQTQYF	TGTGCCAGCAGTTGGTCGGACAGGAGGCAGACCCAGTACTTC	TRBD1	TRBV12-3/TRBV12-4	TRBJ2-5	.
CASSLTRGPYEQYF	TGTGCCAGCAGCTTGACGAGGGGGCCGTACGAGCAGTACTTC	TRBD1	TRBV7-2	TRBJ2-7	.
CASSQEGGTTPDQPQHF	TGCGCCAGCAGCCAAGAGGGGGGGACAACGCCCGATCAGCCCCAGCATTTT	.	TRBV4-1	TRBJ1-5	.
CASSQDRASGNTIYF	TGCGCCAGCAGCCAGGACAGGGCCTCTGGAAACACCATATATTTT	TRBD1	TRBV5-1	TRBJ1-3	.
CASSLKSTGDTGELFF	TGTGCCAGCAGCTTAAAGTCGACAGGGGACACCGGGGAGCTGTTTTTT	TRBD1	TRBV7-2	TRBJ2-2	.
CASGQGDRGPYEQYF	TGTGCCAGCGGTCAGGGGGACAGGGGGCCGTACGAGCAGTACTTC	TRBD1	TRBV4-2	TRBJ2-7	.
CASSRAQGGEQFF	TGCGCCAGCAGCCGGGCACAGGGGGGTGAGCAGTTCTTC	TRBD1	TRBV4-1	TRBJ2-1	.
CAISPGQNYEQYF	TGTGCCATCAGTCCGGGACAGAACTACGAGCAGTACTTC	TRBD1	TRBV10-3	TRBJ2-7	.
CASSQGFGTEAFF	TGTGCCAGCAGCCAAGGGTTTGGCACTGAAGCTTTCTTT	.	TRBV3-1	TRBJ1-1	few
CASSPRGGYGYTF	TGTGCCAGCAGTCCCAGGGGTGGCTATGGCTACACCTTC	.	TRBV7-2	TRBJ1-2	many
CASSRWGETQYF	TGTGCCAGCAGCCGTTGGGGGGAGACCCAGTACTTC	.	TRBV7-2	TRBJ2-5	few
CSARGPTGRSYNEQFF	TGCAGTGCCCGAGGCCCCACAGGGAGGTCCTACAATGAGCAGTTCTTC	.	TRBV20-1	TRBJ2-1	few
CASSLYRDRLGNEQFF	TGTGCCAGCAGCTTATACCGGGACAGGCTGGGTAATGAGCAGTTCTTC	TRBD1	TRBV7-8	TRBJ2-1	few
CASSRTRDFYSNQPQHF	TGTGCCAGCAGTCGCACCCGGGACTTTTATAGCAATCAGCCCCAGCATTTT	.	TRBV6-2/TRBV6-3	TRBJ1-5	few
CASSFWQGDSYEQYF	TGTGCCAGCAGTTTCTGGCAGGGGGACTCCTACGAGCAGTACTTC	TRBD1	TRBV28	TRBJ2-7	few
CASSLESGNSYNEQFF	TGTGCCAGCAGCTTAGAAAGTGGAAACTCCTACAATGAGCAGTTCTTC	.	TRBV7-6	TRBJ2-1	few
CASRSWDSSNQPQHF	TGTGCCAGCAGGTCCTGGGACAGTAGCAATCAGCCCCAGCATTTT	TRBD1	TRBV7-2	TRBJ1-5	.
CASSLQANNEQFF	TGTGCCAGCAGCTTACAAGCGAACAATGAGCAGTTCTTC	.	TRBV5-4	TRBJ2-1	.
CASTRRGTTSYEQYF	TGTGCCAGCACACGCAGGGGCACTACGTCCTACGAGCAGTACTTC	.	TRBV6-1	TRBJ2-7	.